One T cell receptor beta chain is described in this entry. This entry comes from a study of cytomegalovirus exposure and HLA in healthy donors. CDR1 and CDR2 (germline): MNHNS, SASEGT. V was pared by 0 bases and J by 10 bases, with 13 bases between. This CDR3 comprises 14 residues. PCR primers comprised 60 Vbeta and 13 Jbeta primers. Profiled with immunoSEQ multiplex PCR; TCRdb holds only in-frame clones, not every one. The data contain about 52,000 clones, 72% of them singletons. This TCR came from a woman aged 50 to 60 in good health and CMV-seronegative. V and J are TRBV6-1 and TRBJ2-1; weak D call: TRBD2 (6 bases). Sequenced: PBMCs. This CDR3 reads CASSEARGGREQFF. In DNA, the CDR3 is TGTGCCAGCAGTGAAGCGCGAGGAGGGCGAGAGCAGTTCTTC.